Here is one T cell receptor (beta chain) with its context. Every donor contributed at least one pre-ART and at least two post-ART PBMC samples. The sample is drawn from a study of long-term antiretroviral therapy in people with HIV. An immunoSEQ assay, version v3.0, was performed at survey level. Repertoires were generated with immunoSEQ multiplex PCR, while TCRdb's copy carries only in-frame clones and drops some. The data show about 17,000 clones, 75% to 85% seen once. Germline CDR1 is LNHDA and CDR2 is SQIVND (reference sequence). The CDR3 loop spans 17 amino acids. V gave up 2 bases and J gave up 0 bases, with 14 bases separating them.

Sequenced here: unsorted PBMCs, sampled 0.3 years before starting antiretroviral therapy. The gene calls are TRBV19 and TRBJ2-4; no definite D call. This receptor was identified in a man in his fifties or sixties with HIV. Written as DNA, the CDR3 is TGTGCCAGTAGTATACGAAAAGACGGAATAGCCAAAAACATTCAGTACTTC. Its translation: CASSIRKDGIAKNIQYF.